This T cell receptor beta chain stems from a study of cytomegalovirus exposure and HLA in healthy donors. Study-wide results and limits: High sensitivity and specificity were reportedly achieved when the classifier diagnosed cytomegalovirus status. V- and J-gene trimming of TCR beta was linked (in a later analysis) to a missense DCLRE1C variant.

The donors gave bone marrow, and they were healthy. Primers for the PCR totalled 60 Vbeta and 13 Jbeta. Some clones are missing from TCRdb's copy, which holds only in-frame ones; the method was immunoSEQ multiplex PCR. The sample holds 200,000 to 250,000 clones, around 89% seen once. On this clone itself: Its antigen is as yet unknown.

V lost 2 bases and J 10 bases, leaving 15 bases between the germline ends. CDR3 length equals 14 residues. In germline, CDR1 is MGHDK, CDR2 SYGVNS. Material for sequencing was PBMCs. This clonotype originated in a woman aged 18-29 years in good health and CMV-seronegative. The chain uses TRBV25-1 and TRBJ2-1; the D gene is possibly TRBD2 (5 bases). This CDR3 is CASSEIYTSTEQFF. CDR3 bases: TGTGCCAGCAGTGAAATATATACTAGTACCGAGCAGTTCTTC. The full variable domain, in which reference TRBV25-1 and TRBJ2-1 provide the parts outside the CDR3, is EADIYQTPRYLVIGTGKKITLECSQTMGHDKMYWYQQDPGMELHLIHYSYGVNSTEKGDLSSESTVSRIRTEHFPLTLESARPSHTSQYLCASSEIYTSTEQFFGPGTRLTVL.